This TCR beta chain derives from a study of blood T cell repertoires in COVID-19. In the study overall: Whether acute or convalescent, the COVID-19 samples came from the United States, Italy and Spain. The analysed material was cDNA or gDNA that came from T cells, B-cell-depleted T cells, or PBMCs.

The V gene end was trimmed by 4 bases and the J gene end by 0 bases; junction bases not matched to a gene: 9. The germline V gene encodes CDR1 GTSNPN and CDR2 SVGIG (reference sequence). The CDR3 extends over 15 amino acids. The method was immunoSEQ multiplex PCR; TCRdb's version includes in-frame clones alone and lacks a portion of them. In the table there are about 250,000 clones, approximately 84% of which are singletons. Cohorts were determined from participant-reported clinical history. Donors in Cohort 3 counted as recovered after two negative PCRs, clearance, or symptom resolution. The J gene is TRBJ2-7, the V gene TRBV30; 7 bases fit TRBD1. The material sequenced was PBMCs or T cells enriched from blood (not recorded which). This clonotype was sampled from a man aged 18 to 29 who had recovered from COVID-19. Here the CDR3 reads CAWTSGTASSYEQYF. DNA for the CDR3: TGTGCCTGGACCTCCGGGACAGCGAGCTCCTACGAGCAGTACTTC.